This TCR beta chain was sequenced during a study of shared T cell receptors in the human thymus. Assay used: immunoSEQ multiplex PCR; TCRdb lists only in-frame clones, some missing. The data show about 500,000 clones, with approximately 80% seen just once and around 0.013% held by the top ten. The CDR3 covers 12 residues. V lost 4 bases and J 11 bases, leaving 14 bases between the germline ends. CDR1 is LNHDA, CDR2 SQIVND, per germline (reference sequence). The same specimen was also included in a second study, on human thymus T cells. As that report states: Resections from corrective heart surgery supplied the thymus tissue. What appeared biased in thymic and blood repertoires was the usage of V and J genes.

The chain joins TRBV19 to TRBJ1-1, with unresolved D. The clonotype comes from a boy less than two years old with a congenital heart defect. Sequences were obtained from thymocytes. The CDR3 DNA sequence: TGTGCCAGTAGTAGATCCGGGTTTAGGGCTTTCTTT. As protein: CASSRSGFRAFF.